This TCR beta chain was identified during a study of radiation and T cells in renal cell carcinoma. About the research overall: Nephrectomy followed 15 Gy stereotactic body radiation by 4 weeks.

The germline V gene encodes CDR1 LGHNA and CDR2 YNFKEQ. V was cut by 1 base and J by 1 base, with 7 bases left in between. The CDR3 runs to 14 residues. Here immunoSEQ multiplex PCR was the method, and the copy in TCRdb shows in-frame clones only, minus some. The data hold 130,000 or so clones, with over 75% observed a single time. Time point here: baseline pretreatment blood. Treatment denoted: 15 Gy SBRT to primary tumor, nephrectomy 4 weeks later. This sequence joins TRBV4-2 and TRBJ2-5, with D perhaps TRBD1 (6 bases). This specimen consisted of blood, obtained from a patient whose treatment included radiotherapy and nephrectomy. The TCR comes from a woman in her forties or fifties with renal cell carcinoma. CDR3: CASSQADSQETQYF. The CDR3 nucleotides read TGTGCCAGCAGCCAAGCGGACAGCCAAGAGACCCAGTACTTC.